This T cell receptor (beta chain) comes out of a study of T cells in Graves' hyperthyroidism and ophthalmopathy (dated by TCRdb to between 2018 and 2021). Context from the whole study: Peripheral blood was collected at initial diagnosis, before any treatment. Thyroid tissue and blood T-cell repertoires from more than 5 Graves' hyperthyroidism patients were also compared in the study. Following sampling, methimazole starting at 30 mg daily was given to hyperthyroidism patients, and high-dose intravenous methylprednisolone was given to ophthalmopathy patients. TCR Vbeta CDR3 sequencing of some 140 peripheral blood samples (43 ophthalmopathy, 75 hyperthyroidism and about 17 progressor patients) is reported in the paper. A discovery cohort of approximately 97 patients, roughly 45 with Graves' ophthalmopathy and 55 to 65 with stable Graves' hyperthyroidism, was used to find distinguishing TCR V-J signatures. An independent validation cohort of under 20 hyperthyroidism patients and about 16 patients who later progressed to ophthalmopathy tested prospective prediction of ophthalmopathy. The roughly 91 discovery patients were randomly divided into training and test sets at a 7:3 ratio.

On the study overall, not on this receptor specifically: Most expanded thyroid clonotypes (frequency above 0.001) were also detected in blood, suggesting blood repertoires may reflect thyroid immune responses. Sample size was not statistically predetermined, and blinding of investigators to group allocation was not performed. In validation, the model predicted progression to ophthalmopathy with over 60% sensitivity and about 72% specificity, a median of 6.5 months before onset. Ophthalmopathy was separated from stable hyperthyroidism by a 13 V-J signature model, with around 90% sensitivity and roughly 81% specificity obtained in cross-validation and 80%/75% obtained in testing.

Amplification of TCR beta CDR3 regions was carried out from RNA transcripts. A first-round RT-PCR of the TCR CDR3 used the HTBI primer set with the Qiagen OneStep RT-PCR kit. A second multiplex PCR round built the libraries, followed by size selection and purification. Libraries were sequenced paired-end with 100 bp reads on an Illumina HiSeq2000. The published analysis was carried out like this. SOAPnuke was used to process the raw data, removing reads that contained adapters or uncalled bases, had a mean Phred below 15, or lacked an exact match to the constant primer or identifier. COPE v1.2.5 was used to merge the high-quality paired reads, and each unique nucleotide sequence was defined as a clonotype. MiTCR v1.1 was used to align clonotypes to the IMGT TRBV, TRBD and TRBJ reference segments. The analysis included only V-J combinations with a frequency above 0.0001, which together covered 99.2% of the repertoires. A TCS score was defined as the ratio of F50 (clonal expansion) to E x V (chaos), with BLOSUM62-based TCRdist applied between CDR3 peptides within each V-J. Welch's t-statistics and random forest reduced roughly 530 V-J features to 10 to 15, which were used in a naive Bayes classifier (R e1071). TCRdb's own reprocessing of the public reads used fastp at Q25 and MiXCR and kept productive beta chains. Merged by CDR3 protein, the rows form single entries marked with the most common genes and DNA. The authors' filters were not applied to this entry. This sample comprises about 270,000 distinct CDR3 sequences, around 25% of them detected only once. The biggest ten clones account for 25% to 30% of the sample.

CDR1 is given as DFQATT and CDR2 as SNEGSKA, both from the germline V gene (reference sequence). The CDR3, cysteine through phenylalanine, is 13 amino acids long. Only the CDR3 portion is preserved as DNA: 39 bases, with reading frame beginning at the first base. Relative to germline, V is 6 bases shorter and J is 7 bases shorter, with 18 bases between their ends. This clonotype was observed many times. Its antigen is currently not known. No base quality information exists; no much larger clone differs at one position. Hyperthyroidism patients were aged 18 to 65 years and newly diagnosed, with disease duration of less than 2 months. Patients with uncontrolled infections, other autoimmune diseases, pregnancy or lactation were excluded. Diagnoses relied on clinical symptoms, serum thyroxine and TRAb, thyroid ultrasound and orbital computed tomography. For progressor patients, blood was drawn at the first diagnosis of hyperthyroidism, before any ophthalmopathy symptoms had appeared. PBMCs were isolated from 10 ml of fresh peripheral blood by Ficoll-Paque density gradient centrifugation. Progressor patients were first diagnosed with Graves' hyperthyroidism and then developed ophthalmopathy during follow-up. Total RNA was extracted using Trizol reagent, and RNA quality was assessed on an Agilent 2100 Bioanalyzer.

Input material: blood. This sequence originates from a man between 35 and 55 years old with Graves' hyperthyroidism that later progressed to Graves' ophthalmopathy. Recombination linked TRBV20-1 to TRBJ1-2; confidence is insufficient to name the D gene. CDR3 sequence: CSAQPPILGGYTF. The nucleotide sequence is TGCAGTGCCCAACCCCCCATATTGGGTGGCTACACCTTC.